The 10 T cell receptor beta chains below all came from one sample that was sequenced in a study of shared clonotypes between healthy human individuals. Data came from immunoSEQ multiplex PCR; TCRdb stores just in-frame clones and leaves some out. The top ten hold more than 0.35% of the sample, which has 2 million to 2.5 million clones, roughly 93% seen once. The sample was naive CD4+ T cells from PBMCs. Subset: CD45RA+ positively selected. The receptors here all came from a man younger than 35 in good health. Some clones in this sample may be carry-over from other donors' samples.

On this clone itself: Other DNA variants within this sample encode the same CDR3. The chain recombines TRBV5-4 with TRBJ2-3; 7 nucleotides align to TRBD1. The CDR3 is 15 amino acids. V dropped 3 bases and J dropped 0; count of bases not matched to a gene: 4. CDR1 is SGHNT and CDR2 is YYREEE in the germline V gene (reference sequence). The CDR3 DNA sequence: TGTGCCAGCAGCTCACCGGGACAGAGCACAGATACGCAGTATTTT. Its translation: CASSSPGQSTDTQYF. Full variable domain (rest looked up from reference TRBV5-4 and TRBJ2-3): ETGVTQSPTHLIKTRGQQVTLRCSSQSGHNTVSWYQQALGQGPQFIFQYYREEENGRGNFPPRFSGLQFPNYSSELNVNALELDDSALYLCASSSPGQSTDTQYFGPGTRLTVL.

This chain links TRBV7-8 with TRBJ2-2; 9 positions match TRBD2. V shed 2 bases and J 1 base; nucleotides not matched to a gene: 11. Germline assignment: CDR1 SGHVS and CDR2 FQNEAQ. This CDR3 region has 19 residues. In DNA form, the CDR3 reads TGTGCCAGCAGCTTAACTCGCGGGAGGGACCGACGGAACACCGGGGAGCTGTTTTTT. As protein: CASSLTRGRDRRNTGELFF.

The V gene is TRBV18, the J gene TRBJ2-7, with 10 bases aligning to TRBD1. V lost 5 bases to trimming and J lost 3 bases; unmatched junction nucleotides: 4. The CDR3 covers 14 residues. Germline V lookup: CDR1 KGHSH, CDR2 LQKENI. The DNA of the CDR3 is TGTGCCAGCTCATCCGGGACAGGGGTCTACGAGCAGTACTTC. It translates to CASSSGTGVYEQYF.

This chain joins TRBV9 and TRBJ2-7; D is unresolved. Trimming cost V 9 bases and J 3 bases, with 13 bases left between them. The CDR3 has 12 amino acids. The germline gives CDR1 SGDLS, CDR2 YYNGEE. The CDR3 nucleotides read TGTGCCACCTGGGGTCCCCACTACGAGCAGTACTTC. It encodes CATWGPHYEQYF.

This chain joins TRBV9 and TRBJ1-4; TRBD1 aligns across 8 bases. V lost 4 bases to trimming and J lost 2 bases; unmatched junction nucleotides: 7. The CDR3 sequence is 16 residues long. Germline CDR1 is SGDLS and CDR2 is YYNGEE. Written as DNA, the CDR3 is TGTGCCAGCAGCAGCCGCCCAGGGGGCACTAATGAAAAACTGTTTTTT. This encodes CASSSRPGGTNEKLFF.

The CDR3 loop reads CAWSAGLAGDYEQYF. The CDR3 DNA is TGTGCCTGGAGTGCCGGTCTAGCGGGAGACTACGAGCAGTACTTC. The rearrangement joins TRBV30 to TRBJ2-7; 10 bases agree with TRBD2. The length of the CDR3 is 15 residues. Germline V gene sequence: CDR1 GTSNPN, CDR2 SVGIG (reference sequence). Germline trimming cut 1 base from V and 3 bases from J; bases unmatched to any gene: 6.

The chain carries TRBV5-1 and TRBJ2-1, with TRBD2 matching 7 bases. Germline lookup yields CDR1 SGHRS and CDR2 YFSETQ. There are 14 residues in the CDR3. The V segment lost 9 bases and the J segment 4 bases; nucleotides outside the gene matches: 10. CDR3 coding DNA: TGCGCCACCGGCCTCGGGGGGATTTACAATGAGCAGTTCTTC. It is translated as CATGLGGIYNEQFF.

This chain uses TRBV5-1 with TRBJ2-1, with 7 bases that match TRBD2. V lost 4 bases and J lost 4; bases outside the gene matches: 8. Germline loops: CDR1 SGHRS, CDR2 YFSETQ. This CDR3 has 15 amino acids. This chain's CDR3 is CASSPGLTTYNEQFF. CDR3 in DNA: TGCGCCAGCAGCCCGGGACTAACGACATACAATGAGCAGTTCTTC.

Only a few counts were recorded for this clone. A read error may account for a junction end that differs from germline. This sequence joins TRBV10-2 and TRBJ1-1; D not resolved. CDR1 is WSHSY and CDR2 is SAAADI in the germline V gene. The CDR3 runs to 12 residues. The CDR3 reads CASSDLNAEAFF. CDR3 coding DNA: TGCGCCAGCAGTGACCTGAACGCTGAAGCTTTCTTT.

On this clone: Distinct nucleotide sequences in the sample also encode this CDR3. The CDR3 loop reads CAWSETGELFF. The DNA of the CDR3 is TGTGCCTGGAGTGAAACCGGGGAGCTGTTTTTT. This chain joins TRBV30 and TRBJ2-2; D gene uncertain. This CDR3 has 11 residues. Germline V gene data show CDR1 as GTSNPN and CDR2 as SVGIG (reference sequence). With 1 base removed from V and 5 bases from J, the gap between germline ends came to 2 bases.